This T cell receptor (beta chain) stems from a study of T cells in Graves' hyperthyroidism and ophthalmopathy. Study-level points and caveats: Stable hyperthyroidism was told apart from ophthalmopathy by a model built on 13 V-J features. Blood also contained most expanded thyroid clonotypes above 0.001.

CDR3 size: 15 residues. Germline V gene data show CDR1 as MNHEY and CDR2 as SVGEGT. Trimming stripped 0 bases from V and 10 bases from J, with 18 bases between. This clonotype has a count of ten or more. Its antigen is currently unknown. Hyperthyroidism in the patients, aged 18 to 65, was newly diagnosed and under 2 months in duration. Criteria for exclusion of patients were uncontrolled infection, other autoimmune disease, pregnancy or lactation. TCR beta CDR3 region amplification was performed from RNA transcripts. The HTBI primer set was used in a first-round RT-PCR of the TCR CDR3. TCRdb re-called the multiplex PCR reads with MiXCR, one entry per CDR3 protein. Of around 300,000 distinct CDR3 sequences in the sample, less than 15% were seen once.

The specimen sequenced was blood. This TCR derives from a woman in her 30s with Graves' hyperthyroidism that later progressed to Graves' ophthalmopathy. The gene calls are TRBV6-2 or TRBV6-3 and TRBJ1-1, with a possible D match to TRBD1 (5 bases). Written as DNA, the CDR3 is TGTGCCAGCAGTTACTCGAAGTCGCAGGGAGACGGAGCTTTCTTT. Protein sequence: CASSYSKSQGDGAFF.